A selection of T cell receptor beta chains follows, all from one sample in a study of blood T cell repertoires in COVID-19. Using immunoSEQ multiplex PCR, the repertoire was profiled, and TCRdb retains in-frame clones only, with some absent. The data show nearly 250,000 clones, around 86% seen once. Sequencing used peripheral blood. The source of these receptors is a woman of 80 years or more with COVID-19, enrolled during active disease. The CDR3 runs from the conserved cysteine through the conserved F or W. A D gene is named only where the DNA matches it firmly. Rows may omit the clone size; those that give it use once, few, many or a size class.

clone size,V gene,J gene,D gene,CDR3 length,CDR3 DNA,CDR3 protein
-,TRBV7-2,TRBJ1-2,-,15,TGTGCCAGCAGCTTAGACCGTCAGGGGATCTATGGCTACACCTTC,CASSLDRQGIYGYTF
-,TRBV19,TRBJ1-1,TRBD1,13,TGTGCCAGTAGGACCGGACAGGCCCCGGGAGCTTTCTTT,CASRTGQAPGAFF
-,TRBV6-5,TRBJ1-1,-,15,TGTGCCAGCATCCTCGGTGGGGGGGGGAACACTGAAGCTTTCTTT,CASILGGGGNTEAFF
-,TRBV7-9,TRBJ1-2,TRBD1,13,TGTGCCAGCAGCTTAGGACAGGGCTATGGCTACACCTTC,CASSLGQGYGYTF
once,TRBV7-9,TRBJ1-6,-,15,TGTGCCAGCAGAACCGACCAGGGTTTTAATTCACCCCTCCACTTT,CASRTDQGFNSPLHF
-,TRBV28,TRBJ1-2,TRBD1,15,TGTGCCAGCAGTTTATTAGGGGGCGCCAACTATGGCTACACCTTC,CASSLLGGANYGYTF
once,TRBV5-8,TRBJ1-4,TRBD1,16,TGTGCCAGCAGCTTGGGCCTCGGACAGGGGGGAGAAAAACTGTTTTTT,CASSLGLGQGGEKLFF
-,TRBV6-5,TRBJ1-2,-,13,TGTGCCAGCAGTCCTAGCCGGTGGTATGGCTACACCTTC,CASSPSRWYGYTF
once,TRBV7-2,TRBJ1-2,-,16,TGTGCCAGCAGCTTAGGGTCCTCTTCGGGGTTATATGGCTACACCTTC,CASSLGSSSGLYGYTF
few,TRBV28,TRBJ1-1,TRBD1,16,TGTGCCAGCAGTTTACCGTGGACAGGTGTGTCCACTGAAGCTTTCTTT,CASSLPWTGVSTEAFF
-,TRBV14,TRBJ2-5,-,13,TGTGCCAGCAGCCAACAGGTACAAGAGACCCAGTACTTC,CASSQQVQETQYF
-,TRBV9,TRBJ1-2,TRBD1,17,TGTGCCAGCAGCGTCGTACCGGGACAGGGGCAAAACTATGGCTACACCTTC,CASSVVPGQGQNYGYTF
few,TRBV28,TRBJ1-2,-,11,TGTGCCAGCATAGCGAACTATGGCTACACCTTC,CASIANYGYTF
-,TRBV28,TRBJ2-2,-,13,TGTGCCAGCAGTTCGGCGGACACCGGGGAGCTGTTTTTT,CASSSADTGELFF
-,TRBV19,TRBJ2-4,-,15,TGTGCCAGTACTGGGGTGGGGCAGGCCAAAAACATTCAGTACTTC,CASTGVGQAKNIQYF
-,TRBV5-1,TRBJ2-3,TRBD2,15,TGCGCCAGCAGCGGACTAGCGGGGGACACAGATACGCAGTATTTT,CASSGLAGDTDTQYF
-,TRBV6-2/TRBV6-3,TRBJ1-2,-,13,TGTGCCAGCAGTTACGGGCAGAACTATGGCTACACCTTC,CASSYGQNYGYTF
-,TRBV11-2,TRBJ2-1,-,16,TGTGCCAGCAGCCTCGGAGTGGGGGGGGCCTTCAATGAGCAGTTCTTC,CASSLGVGGAFNEQFF
once,TRBV20-1,TRBJ1-2,TRBD1,11,TGCAGTGCCAGGACAGGGGCGGGCTACACCTTC,CSARTGAGYTF
-,TRBV28,TRBJ2-3,TRBD2,14,TGTGCCAGTTGCGGGGGGGGGAGCACAGATACGCAGTATTTT,CASCGGGSTDTQYF
-,TRBV6-5,TRBJ1-3,TRBD1,15,TGTGCCAGCAGAAGGGACAGGTTCTCTGGAAACACCATATATTTT,CASRRDRFSGNTIYF
-,TRBV18,TRBJ2-7,TRBD1,14,TGTGCCAGCTCCGAACAGGGGATGACCTACGAGCAGTACTTC,CASSEQGMTYEQYF
few,TRBV3-1/TRBV3-2,TRBJ1-1,-,13,TGTGCCAGCAGCCGCAGTATGAACACTGAAGCTTTCTTT,CASSRSMNTEAFF
-,TRBV6-4,TRBJ1-2,TRBD1,14,TGTGCCAGCAGCGAAGGACAGGGATTTTCTGGCTACACCTTC,CASSEGQGFSGYTF
-,TRBV28,TRBJ1-5,-,18,TGTGCCAGCTACTCCTTATTTGGGGGGAGTATGAGCAATCAGCCCCAGCATTTT,CASYSLFGGSMSNQPQHF
once,TRBV5-1,TRBJ1-2,-,14,TGCGCCAGCAGCCCCGGACAGACGGTCTATGGCTACACCTTC,CASSPGQTVYGYTF
-,TRBV15,TRBJ1-1,TRBD1,16,TGTGCCACCAGCAGAGCAGGACAGGTCCTGAACACTGAAGCTTTCTTT,CATSRAGQVLNTEAFF
-,TRBV18,TRBJ1-1,TRBD1,17,TGTGCCAGCTCACCACCGAATAAGGAGGGGGCGGACACTGAAGCTTTCTTT,CASSPPNKEGADTEAFF
-,TRBV6-2/TRBV6-3,TRBJ2-1,TRBD2,13,TGTGCCAGCAGGCCTAGCGGAGACAATGAGCAGTTCTTC,CASRPSGDNEQFF
-,TRBV9,TRBJ1-2,-,14,TGTGCCAGCAGCAGAGGGACAACTCGAGGTGGCTACACCTTC,CASSRGTTRGGYTF
-,TRBV3-1/TRBV3-2,TRBJ1-2,TRBD1,17,TGTGCCAGCAGCCAAGATATGACAGGGCAACCTCACTATGGCTACACCTTC,CASSQDMTGQPHYGYTF
once,TRBV5-1,TRBJ2-1,TRBD1,16,TGCGCCAGCAGCACCGGGACAGGAGTCTCCTACAATGAGCAGTTCTTC,CASSTGTGVSYNEQFF